This entry describes one T cell receptor beta chain. The antigen it binds to is not known. No much larger clone exists at a distance of one base, and base qualities are not known. V is pruned by 6 bases and J by 1 base, leaving 1 base of the junction without a gene match. The CDR3 holds 13 amino acids from the cysteine to the phenylalanine. Of the read, only the CDR3 DNA is kept; its 39 bases are in frame from base 1. CDR1 is given as SGDLS and CDR2 as YYNGEE, both from the germline V gene. The immunoSEQ Assay was used to sequence TCR beta CDR3 regions from DNA. Per the source publication's procedure: T cell density was computed as TCR beta template counts normalized to usable DNA estimated by amplifying housekeeping genes. Richness was estimated using the preseqR package, with extrapolation to 400,000 templates for PBMC samples and to 120,000 templates for tissue samples. Clonality was calculated as one minus Pielou's evenness. Differential abundance testing on productive amino-acid clonotypes, with a minimum total count of 5 and an alpha of 0.1, was used to identify tissue-enriched TCRs. The Jaccard Index and the Morisita Overlap Index were used to quantify repertoire overlap between compartments. GLIPH grouped TCR beta CDR3s together with public tetramer-defined viral CDR3s, and a viral motif had to include at least three viral sequences and also show V-gene enrichment. In its TCRdb copy, this immuneACCESS table keeps in-frame sequences only and misses some clones. Where compared with another copy, unresolved V genes explain less than half of these, and the others have no known cause. V, J and clone size are taken as reported in that table, and D and trimming were inferred from the DNA itself. This sample lists around 6,400 clones; about 45% were detected once. Approximately 4.2% of the sample lies in the top ten.

The data are from a study of T cells in localized non-small cell lung cancer (TCRdb year 2020). About the full investigation: The study analyzed T cell repertoires of around 250 early-stage NSCLC patients, comparing tumors and uninvolved tumor-adjacent lungs. The cohort comprised approximately 240 treatment-naïve NSCLC patients with resected, localized lung tumors. A mean age of roughly 64 years was recorded for the NSCLC patients, of whom roughly 130 were male and 90 to 110 were female.

Beyond this particular receptor, the publication reports: The highest T cell clonality was observed in uninvolved tumor-adjacent lung, where clonality exceeded that of tumor, suggesting that antigenic responses were more focused in uninvolved tumor-adjacent lung. Of the top 100 tumor clones, a median of roughly 57 were detected in paired uninvolved adjacent lung; under 35 were also among that lung's top 100. Because the study design was exploratory, TCR variables were selected using unadjusted p-values without false-discovery rate correction. Longer overall survival was associated with higher T cell density in blood, whereas shorter survival was associated with higher clonality in adjacent lung. Because multi-region tumor sequencing was not done, intratumor heterogeneity could not be ruled out.

The sequence derives from a man between 40 and 69 years old with stage I lung adenocarcinoma. The chain uses TRBV9 and TRBJ2-7; TRBD1 aligns with 10 central bases. The source material was lymph node tissue, sampled before any cancer treatment. CDR3 sequence: CASTGQGSYEQYF. The sequenced DNA is TGTGCCAGCACGGGACAGGGGTCCTACGAGCAGTACTTC.